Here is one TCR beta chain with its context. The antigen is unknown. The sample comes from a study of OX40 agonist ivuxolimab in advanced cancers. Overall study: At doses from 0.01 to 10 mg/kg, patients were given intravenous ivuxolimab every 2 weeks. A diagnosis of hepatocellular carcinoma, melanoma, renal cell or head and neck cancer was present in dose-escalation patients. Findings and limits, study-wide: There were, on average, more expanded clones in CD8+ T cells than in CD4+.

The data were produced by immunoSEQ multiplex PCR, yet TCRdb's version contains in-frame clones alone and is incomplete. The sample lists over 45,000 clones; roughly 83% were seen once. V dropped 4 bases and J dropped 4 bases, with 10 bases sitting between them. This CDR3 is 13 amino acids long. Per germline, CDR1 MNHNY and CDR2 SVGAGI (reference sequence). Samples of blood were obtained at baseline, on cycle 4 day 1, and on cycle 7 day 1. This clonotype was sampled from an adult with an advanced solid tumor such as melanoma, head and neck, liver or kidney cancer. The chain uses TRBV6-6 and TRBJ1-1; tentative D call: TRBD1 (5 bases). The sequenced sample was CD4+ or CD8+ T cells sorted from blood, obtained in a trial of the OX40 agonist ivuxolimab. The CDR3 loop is CASSSQGGTEAFF. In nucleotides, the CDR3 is TGTGCCAGCAGTTCCCAGGGAGGCACTGAAGCTTTCTTT.